Below are 18 T cell receptor beta chains sequenced from a single sample in a study of blood T cells in healthy people across ages. With a J-beta primer mix and a sample-barcoded 5' primer, a second PCR ran about 7 to 11 cycles. Each CDR3 protein gets one entry after TCRdb re-called the 5' RACE reads with MiXCR. The table lists approximately 800,000 distinct CDR3 sequences, 50% to 65% of them singletons. Sequencing was carried out using blood. Receptors were obtained from a man aged 80 or over in good health.

This chain connects TRBV2 to TRBJ2-7, with D possibly matching TRBD1 (5 bases). Germline CDR1 and CDR2: SNHLY and FYNNEI. CDR3 length: 14 residues. With 6 bases removed from V and 1 base from J, the gap between germline ends came to 13 bases. CDR3 nucleotide sequence: TGTGCCAGCAGGGGGCGAGGACAATCCTACGAGCAGTACTTC. Its translation is CASRGRGQSYEQYF.

The V and J genes are TRBV25-1 and TRBJ2-3, with D perhaps being TRBD1 or TRBD2 (5 bases each). This CDR3 region has 15 residues. The V gene's germline CDR1 is MGHDK and CDR2 SYGVNS. The V and J ends lost 4 bases and 14 bases respectively, with 25 bases between them. The CDR3 protein is CASSALDSGRRYAYF. Here the CDR3 DNA reads TGTGCCAGCAGTGCCCTGGACTCGGGGCGCAGATACGCGTATTTT.

The chain couples TRBV12-3 or TRBV12-4 to TRBJ1-1; no clear D gene. V lost 2 bases and J 0 bases, leaving 16 bases between the germline ends. The CDR3 spans 17 residues. The CDR3 DNA reads TGTGCCAGCAGTTTAACCCGGGCAGCCTCCATGAACACTGAAGCTTTCTTT. This sequence encodes CASSLTRAASMNTEAFF.

With respect to this clonotype: One end of the junction fails to match germline, which may point to a read error. The chain links TRBV7-7 to TRBJ2-2; TRBD1 agrees at 9 bases. The germline CDR1 and CDR2 sequences are SSHAT and FNYEAQ (reference sequence). This CDR3 has 16 amino acids. This chain's CDR3 is CASSGRGQGNTGELFF. Written as DNA, the CDR3 is TGTGCTAGCAGCGGCAGGGGACAGGGGAACACCGGGGAGCTGTTTTTT.

This clonotype appeared a single time. This chain connects TRBV7-2 to TRBJ2-1; possibly TRBD2 for D (6 bases). Germline CDR1 is SGHTA and CDR2 is FQGNSA. The ends were cut back, 5 bases at V and 9 bases at J, with 17 bases in the middle. This CDR3 has 14 amino acids. The CDR3 region is CASSPETSRSEQFF. In nucleotides, the CDR3 is TGTGCCAGCAGCCCGGAGACTAGTCGAAGTGAGCAGTTCTTC.

The chain links TRBV6-1 to TRBJ1-2; D may be TRBD1 (6 bases). The germline V and J ends were trimmed by 0 bases and 7 bases, with 12 bases remaining between them. In germline, CDR1 is MNHNS, CDR2 SASEGT. CDR3 length equals 14 residues. The CDR3 nucleotides are TGTGCCAGCAGTGAAGCGCAAGGGGGATTTGGCTACACCTTC. It specifies CASSEAQGGFGYTF.

This sequence joins TRBV2 and TRBJ2-5; the match to TRBD1 covers 12 bases. This CDR3 spans 14 amino acids. V was clipped by 7 bases and J by 11 bases; unmatched bases: 11. CDR1 and CDR2 from the germline V gene are SNHLY and FYNNEI. Here the CDR3 DNA reads TGTGCCAGCAACCCTGGGACAGGGGGCGCGAAGCAGTACTTC. Translation gives CASNPGTGGAKQYF.

The chain employs TRBV4-1 and TRBJ2-7; D gene ambiguous. In germline, CDR1 is MGHRA, CDR2 YSYEKL. The CDR3 covers 16 residues. V was clipped by 2 bases and J by 3 bases, with 17 bases between them. For the CDR3, the DNA is TGCGCCAGCAGCCAAAAAAAGTATGGGTCGGACTACGAGCAGTACTTC. It specifies CASSQKKYGSDYEQYF.

The table lists this clonotype with a few counts. The genes are TRBV5-1 and TRBJ2-3; 7 nucleotides agree with TRBD2. CDR1 SGHRS and CDR2 YFSETQ come from the germline V gene. The junction had 4 bases not matched to a gene; V was cut back by 0 bases and J by 0 bases. This CDR3 has 16 residues. The CDR3: CASSLEGGRSTDTQYF. In nucleotides, the CDR3 is TGCGCCAGCAGCTTGGAAGGCGGGAGAAGCACAGATACGCAGTATTTT.

The CDR3, as DNA: TGTGCCAGCAGCCGGGCCGTTCCCTACGAGCAGTACTTC. As protein: CASSRAVPYEQYF. The gene calls are TRBV7-2 and TRBJ2-7; no clear D gene. The CDR3 covers 13 residues. Trimming pared 5 bases from V and 2 bases from J, leaving 10 bases between. The germline V gene encodes CDR1 SGHTA and CDR2 FQGNSA. Supplemented by reference TRBV7-2 and TRBJ2-7, the full variable domain reads GAGVSQSPSNKVTEKGKDVELRCDPISGHTALYWYRQSLGQGLEFLIYFQGNSAPDKSGLPSDRFSAERTGGSVSTLTIQRTQQEDSAVYLCASSRAVPYEQYFGPGTRLTVT.

The chain links TRBV29-1 to TRBJ2-1; 7 bases agree with TRBD2. Germline lookup yields CDR1 SQVTM and CDR2 ANQGSEA. The CDR3 contains 12 residues. The CDR3 bases are TGCAGTTGGGGGGGTTGGGGCAATGAGCAGTTCTTC. Protein: CSWGGWGNEQFF.

As for this clonotype: A junction end diverges from the germline sequence, so it may reflect a read error. The rearrangement uses TRBV29-1 and TRBJ2-7, with no clear D. This CDR3 spans 11 amino acids. Germline CDR1 reads SQVTM; CDR2 reads ANQGSEA. The CDR3 DNA follows: TGCAGCGTGGAAGAAGCCTACGAGCAGTACTTC. Protein product: CSVEEAYEQYF.

The V and J genes are TRBV20-1 and TRBJ2-4; possible D gene TRBD2, 5 bases. The end of the DNA fits TRBJ2-7 better, so the J call may be wrong. Looked up from germline, CDR1 is DFQATT and CDR2 is SNEGSKA (reference sequence). The CDR3 runs to 14 residues. CDR3 in DNA: TGCAGTGCTAGACGAGATTCAACGGGGTACGAGCAGTACTTC. Protein: CSARRDSTGYEQYF.

The sample holds many counts of this clonotype. This chain connects TRBV28 to TRBJ2-1, with TRBD2 matching 9 bases. This CDR3 has 15 residues. J gave up 4 bases and V 5 bases, and 6 bases lay outside the gene matches. CDR1 and CDR2 (germline): MDHEN, SYDVKM. CDR3 loop: CASSATSGAYNEQFF. CDR3 bases: TGTGCCAGCAGTGCGACTAGCGGCGCTTACAATGAGCAGTTCTTC.

The chain combines TRBV29-1 with TRBJ1-2; 8 positions agree with TRBD1. CDR3 length equals 10 residues. Germline CDR1 is SQVTM and CDR2 is ANQGSEA. The V segment lost 7 bases and the J segment 7 bases; nucleotides outside the gene matches: 2. CDR3 sequence: CSGRGPGYTF. The CDR3 DNA is TGCAGCGGCAGGGGGCCTGGCTACACCTTC. The full variable domain, in which reference TRBV29-1 and TRBJ1-2 provide the parts outside the CDR3, is SAVISQKPSRDICQRGTSLTIQCQVDSQVTMMFWYRQQPGQSLTLIATANQGSEATYESGFVIDKFPISRPNLTFSTLTVSNMSPEDSSIYLCSGRGPGYTFGSGTRLTVV.

This clonotype appeared a few times. V usage is TRBV29-1 and J usage is TRBJ1-1, with D tentatively TRBD1 (5 bases). Trimming took 8 bases from V and 4 from J, leaving 11 bases between them. The CDR3 has 11 residues. The V gene's germline CDR1 is SQVTM and CDR2 ANQGSEA. The CDR3 sequence is CSQSQGTEAFF. As DNA, the CDR3 is TGCAGCCAATCCCAGGGCACTGAAGCTTTCTTT.

This clonotype has a handful of counts. The V gene is TRBV19, the J gene TRBJ2-7; D is perhaps TRBD1 (7 bases). CDR3 size: 18 residues. V was pared by 7 bases and J by 0 bases, with 25 bases between. Germline CDR1 LNHDA, CDR2 SQIVND (reference sequence). The CDR3 region is CASTLETGQLATSYEQYF. The DNA of the CDR3 is TGTGCCAGTACTCTTGAGACAGGGCAACTAGCCACCTCCTACGAGCAGTACTTC. Complete variable domain (other parts from reference TRBV19 and TRBJ2-7): DGGITQSPKYLFRKEGQNVTLSCEQNLNHDAMYWYRQDPGQGLRLIYYSQIVNDFQKGDIAEGYSVSREKKESFPLTVTSAQKNPTAFYLCASTLETGQLATSYEQYFGPGTRLTVT.

To note about this clonotype: A read error may produce the germline difference seen at one junction end. This chain uses TRBV12-3 or TRBV12-4 with TRBJ2-1; 11 nucleotides line up with TRBD2. CDR3 length: 16 residues. The CDR3 is CVSSSRQGTSGSKQFF. CDR3 DNA: TGTGTCAGCAGTTCTAGACAGGGAACTAGCGGGAGTAAGCAGTTCTTC.